Listed below are T cell receptor beta chains from one sample, sequenced in a study of blood T cell repertoires in COVID-19. Only in-frame clones appear in the TCRdb table, and some are missing; sequencing was by immunoSEQ multiplex PCR. The sample has under 150,000 clones; under 85% are singletons. Specimen: peripheral blood. These receptor sequences come from a woman older than 75 in a cohort sampled during active or convalescent COVID-19. The CDR3 runs from the conserved cysteine through the conserved F or W. The D gene is left open where the match is weak. Size tells how often a clone was seen (once, few, many) or the class of an expanded clone, and some rows leave it out.

J gene: TRBJ2-2; D gene: NA; clone size: NA; V gene: TRBV19; CDR3 DNA: TGTGCCAGTAGTCTCCCCGGGGGAACCGGGGAGCTGTTTTTT; CDR3 protein: CASSLPGGTGELFF
J gene: TRBJ1-6; D gene: TRBD1; clone size: NA; V gene: TRBV19; CDR3 DNA: TGTGCCAGTAGTGCAGGGGGTTTAAATTCACCCCTCCACTTT; CDR3 protein: CASSAGGLNSPLHF
J gene: TRBJ1-3; D gene: NA; clone size: NA; V gene: TRBV5-4; CDR3 DNA: TGTGCCAGCAGCTTGGGTCCGGGAATCTCTGGAAACACCATATATTTT; CDR3 protein: CASSLGPGISGNTIYF
J gene: TRBJ2-2; D gene: NA; clone size: NA; V gene: TRBV7-3; CDR3 DNA: TGTGCCAGCAGCCGCAGAGAGGAGAACACCGGGGAGCTGTTTTTT; CDR3 protein: CASSRREENTGELFF
J gene: TRBJ2-2; D gene: NA; clone size: NA; V gene: TRBV19; CDR3 DNA: TGTGCCACTACGGGACTCGACACCGGGGAGCTGTTTTTT; CDR3 protein: CATTGLDTGELFF
J gene: TRBJ2-2; D gene: NA; clone size: NA; V gene: TRBV2; CDR3 DNA: TGTGCCAGCAGTGAACTAAGACAAAGTACCGGGGAGCTGTTTTTT; CDR3 protein: CASSELRQSTGELFF
J gene: TRBJ2-3; D gene: NA; clone size: few; V gene: TRBV2; CDR3 DNA: TGTGCCAGCCGCTTGGGGGACTGGGGAAGCGATACGCAGTATTTT; CDR3 protein: CASRLGDWGSDTQYF
J gene: TRBJ2-3; D gene: NA; clone size: NA; V gene: TRBV21-1; CDR3 DNA: TGTGCCAGCAGATTAAATGACAGGGGGGCAGATACGCAGTATTTT; CDR3 protein: CASRLNDRGADTQYF
J gene: TRBJ2-2; D gene: TRBD1; clone size: NA; V gene: TRBV10-3; CDR3 DNA: TGTGCCATCATGGGACAGGGCGTCACCGGGGAGCTGTTTTTT; CDR3 protein: CAIMGQGVTGELFF
J gene: TRBJ1-1; D gene: NA; clone size: NA; V gene: TRBV25-1; CDR3 DNA: TGTGCCACCGGGGATACTGAAGCTTTCTTT; CDR3 protein: CATGDTEAFF
J gene: TRBJ2-1; D gene: TRBD1; clone size: few; V gene: TRBV18; CDR3 DNA: TGTGCCAGCTCACAGGGGGCGGTCTCCTACAATGAGCAGTTCTTC; CDR3 protein: CASSQGAVSYNEQFF
J gene: TRBJ2-1; D gene: NA; clone size: NA; V gene: TRBV3-1/TRBV3-2; CDR3 DNA: TGTGCCAGCAGCCCTACTCCGGGACTCCGCCCAGACAATGAGCAGTTCTTC; CDR3 protein: CASSPTPGLRPDNEQFF
J gene: TRBJ2-1; D gene: NA; clone size: once; V gene: TRBV3-1/TRBV3-2; CDR3 DNA: TGTGCCAGCAGCCAAGACTACCGCGGGCAGTTCTTC; CDR3 protein: CASSQDYRGQFF
J gene: TRBJ1-6; D gene: TRBD1; clone size: few; V gene: TRBV5-6; CDR3 DNA: TGTGCCAGCAGTCGACAGGGGAGTATAAACTCACCCCTCCACTTT; CDR3 protein: CASSRQGSINSPLHF
J gene: TRBJ1-6; D gene: NA; clone size: NA; V gene: TRBV28; CDR3 DNA: TGTGCCAGCTCCCTAGCGAGCTCCTATAATTCACCCCTCCACTTT; CDR3 protein: CASSLASSYNSPLHF
J gene: TRBJ2-5; D gene: TRBD1; clone size: NA; V gene: TRBV7-3; CDR3 DNA: TGTGCCAGCAGCTTCCAGGCAGGGGGAGAGACCCAGTACTTC; CDR3 protein: CASSFQAGGETQYF
J gene: TRBJ2-1; D gene: TRBD2; clone size: NA; V gene: TRBV11-2; CDR3 DNA: TGTGCCAGCAGCTTTGGGCTAGCGGGGGATGAGCAGTTCTTC; CDR3 protein: CASSFGLAGDEQFF
J gene: TRBJ1-2; D gene: TRBD1; clone size: NA; V gene: TRBV12-3/TRBV12-4; CDR3 DNA: TGTGCCAGCAGCTCGACAGGGTTGGAGGGCTACACCTTC; CDR3 protein: CASSSTGLEGYTF
J gene: TRBJ2-1; D gene: TRBD2; clone size: NA; V gene: TRBV18; CDR3 DNA: TGTGCCAGCTCACCACCGGAAAAGCGGGGAAGTGAGCAGTTCTTC; CDR3 protein: CASSPPEKRGSEQFF
J gene: TRBJ2-3; D gene: TRBD2; clone size: NA; V gene: TRBV3-1/TRBV3-2; CDR3 DNA: TGTGCCAGCAGTCCGACTAGCGGGGGAGGCACAGATACGCAGTATTTT; CDR3 protein: CASSPTSGGGTDTQYF
J gene: TRBJ1-1; D gene: NA; clone size: NA; V gene: TRBV19; CDR3 DNA: TGTGCCAGTAAGGAGATGAACACTGAAGCTTTCTTT; CDR3 protein: CASKEMNTEAFF
J gene: TRBJ2-2; D gene: NA; clone size: NA; V gene: TRBV9; CDR3 DNA: TGTGCCAGCAGCCCCCAGGGGGGTTTGAACACCGGGGAGCTGTTTTTT; CDR3 protein: CASSPQGGLNTGELFF
J gene: TRBJ2-3; D gene: NA; clone size: NA; V gene: TRBV4-1; CDR3 DNA: TGCGCCAGCAGCTCACAGGATATCACAGATACGCAGTATTTT; CDR3 protein: CASSSQDITDTQYF
J gene: TRBJ2-7; D gene: NA; clone size: NA; V gene: TRBV7-6; CDR3 DNA: TGTGCCAGCAGACCGAGGGTGGGAGCCTACGAGCAGTACTTC; CDR3 protein: CASRPRVGAYEQYF